These 24 T cell receptor beta chains originate from one sample sequenced in a study of T cell responses to AZD1222 COVID-19 vaccine. Profiling relied on immunoSEQ multiplex PCR, and the TCRdb table lists in-frame clones only, not all of them. The data show 120,000 to 150,000 clones, roughly 86% seen once. Sequencing used peripheral blood, obtained 28 days after the second AZD1222 dose. Receptors were obtained from an adult who received the AZD1222 COVID-19 vaccine.

The rearrangement joins TRBV4-1 to TRBJ2-2; D is perhaps TRBD2 (6 bases). The CDR3 has 17 amino acids. Trimming removed 3 bases from V and 4 bases from J, with 18 bases in between. Germline V lookup: CDR1 MGHRA, CDR2 YSYEKL. Here the CDR3 DNA reads TGCGCCAGCAGCCAGGAACAGCCCCCGGGAGCCACCGGGGAGCTGTTTTTT. As protein: CASSQEQPPGATGELFF.

The DNA of the CDR3 is TGTGCCAGTAGTAGGGACAGGGGGCCGGTTCAGCCCCAGCATTTT. Residues: CASSRDRGPVQPQHF. The rearrangement joins TRBV19 to TRBJ1-5, with 12 bases lining up with TRBD1. The CDR3 extends over 15 amino acids. CDR1 is LNHDA and CDR2 is SQIVND in the germline V gene (reference sequence). The V segment lost 4 bases and the J segment 6 bases; nucleotides outside the gene matches: 4.

This chain links TRBV2 with TRBJ2-2, with TRBD1 matching over 12 bases. This CDR3 comprises 14 residues. Trimming cost V 4 bases and J 6 bases; bases outside gene matches: 0. CDR1 and CDR2 (germline): SNHLY, FYNNEI. The CDR3 region is CASSGDRGPGELFF. For the CDR3, the DNA is TGTGCCAGCAGTGGGGACAGGGGGCCCGGGGAGCTGTTTTTT.

The CDR3 nucleotides are TGTGCCAGCAGGCTCGGACAGGGGAACTACGAGCAGTACTTC. This codes for CASRLGQGNYEQYF. The chain couples TRBV7-9 to TRBJ2-7; 9 bases line up with TRBD1. The CDR3 length is 14 residues. The ends lost 6 bases at V and 3 bases at J; junction bases unmatched: 6. CDR1 is SEHNR and CDR2 is FQNEAQ in the germline V gene (reference sequence).

The gene calls are TRBV29-1 and TRBJ2-7; D unresolved. Germline V gene lookup returns CDR1 SQVTM and CDR2 ANQGSEA. The CDR3 is 11 amino acids. V lost 1 base, J lost 2 bases, and 3 bases lay in between. CDR3 in DNA: TGCAGCGTTGAAGGAACCTACGAGCAGTACTTC. Its translation is CSVEGTYEQYF.

The sample holds one count of this clone. V gene TRBV5-4 combines with J gene TRBJ2-4; 8 nucleotides agree with TRBD1. Germline V CDR1 and CDR2: SGHNT, YYREEE (reference sequence). This CDR3 region has 15 residues. Trimming cost V 2 bases and J 4 bases; bases outside gene matches: 5. The CDR3 sequence is CASSFIDRGKNIQYF. In DNA form, the CDR3 reads TGTGCCAGCAGCTTCATTGACAGGGGTAAAAACATTCAGTACTTC.

The genes are TRBV11-2 and TRBJ1-2; maybe TRBD1 (5 bases). With 5 bases removed from V and 4 bases from J, the gap between germline ends came to 17 bases. Germline lookup yields CDR1 SGHAT and CDR2 FQNNGV. CDR3 length: 15 amino acids. In DNA form, the CDR3 reads TGTGCCAGCAGCCCCCAACAGGTTACAAGCTATGGCTACACCTTC. As protein: CASSPQQVTSYGYTF.

V is TRBV27 and J is TRBJ2-7, with TRBD2 as a possible D gene (6 bases). Germline CDR1 is MNHEY and CDR2 is SMNVEV (reference sequence). This CDR3 is built from 14 residues. The V gene lost 5 bases and the J gene lost 0 bases, with 11 bases spanning the gap. The CDR3 here is CASSHYGSSYEQYF. The CDR3 nucleotides are TGTGCCAGCAGTCACTACGGGAGCTCCTACGAGCAGTACTTC.

The V and J genes are TRBV6-5 and TRBJ1-1, with D perhaps matching TRBD1 (6 bases). The CDR3 loop spans 14 amino acids. CDR1 is MNHEY and CDR2 is SVGAGI in the germline V gene. The V and J ends lost 2 bases and 8 bases respectively, with 15 bases between them. The DNA for the CDR3 is TGTGCCAGCAGTTACAATGGTGGACAGAGAGAAGCTTTCTTT. It translates to CASSYNGGQREAFF.

This clone has more than one count but fewer than ten. This chain connects TRBV6-5 to TRBJ1-1; D call uncertain. The CDR3 runs 15 residues. Germline CDR1 and CDR2: MNHEY and SVGAGI. Deletions cut 6 bases from V and 0 bases from J, with 14 bases between. CDR3 residues: CASSLKGELNTEAFF. In DNA, the CDR3 is TGTGCCAGCAGCCTGAAAGGAGAACTGAACACTGAAGCTTTCTTT.

The V gene is TRBV6-5, the J gene TRBJ2-7, with 8 bases fitting TRBD1. CDR1 and CDR2 (germline): MNHEY, SVGAGI. V shed 6 bases and J 4 bases; nucleotides not matched to a gene: 5. The CDR3 runs 13 residues. The CDR3 DNA reads TGTGCCAGCAGGGCAGGGGGCGGGTACGAGCAGTACTTC. It yields the protein CASRAGGGYEQYF.

This chain links TRBV6-5 with TRBJ2-1; no firm D call. Trimming left V 6 bases short and J 7 bases short, with 10 bases between. The germline V gene has CDR1 MNHEY and CDR2 SVGAGI. This CDR3 region has 12 residues. CDR3 sequence (DNA): TGTGCCAGCAGGAGTGGGCGGAATGAGCAGTTCTTC. Its protein product is CASRSGRNEQFF.

The CDR3 reads CASSSDGTAKNIQYF. CDR3 sequence (DNA): TGTGCCAGCAGCTCGGACGGAACAGCCAAAAACATTCAGTACTTC. The V call is TRBV7-9, the J call TRBJ2-4; D gene unclear. The CDR3 loop spans 15 amino acids. V dropped 4 bases and J dropped 0 bases, with 10 bases sitting between them. From germline, CDR1 is SEHNR and CDR2 FQNEAQ (reference sequence).

The chain is built from TRBV12-5 and TRBJ2-7; TRBD1 agrees at 10 bases. Trimming took 5 bases from V and 5 from J; bases not matched to a gene: 6. Germline V gives CDR1 LGHNT, CDR2 FRNRAP. This CDR3 is 14 amino acids long. CDR3 coding DNA: TGTGCTAGTGGTCAGGACAGGGGGAGCCACGAGCAGTACTTC. Translated: CASGQDRGSHEQYF.

The CDR3 region is CASSLAGARYF. CDR3 bases: TGTGCCAGCAGCTTGGCGGGGGCGCGGTACTTC. The V gene is TRBV5-6, the J gene TRBJ2-7; D tentatively reads TRBD1 or TRBD2 (6 bases each). The CDR3 has 11 residues. V was shortened by 0 bases and J by 12 bases, with 10 bases between the two germline ends. Germline V gene sequence: CDR1 SGHDT, CDR2 YYEEEE.

This chain connects TRBV6-4 to TRBJ1-2, with D perhaps TRBD1 (5 bases). The CDR3 sequence is 13 residues long. Trimming cost V 6 bases and J 8 bases, with 16 bases left between them. The germline V gene encodes CDR1 MRHNA and CDR2 SNTAGT. This CDR3 is CASSKAGVRGYTF. Written as DNA, the CDR3 is TGTGCCAGCAGCAAAGCGGGGGTTAGGGGCTACACCTTC.

The chain employs TRBV2 and TRBJ2-4; D gene unclear. The ends were cut back, 2 bases at V and 0 bases at J, with 11 bases in the middle. The length of the CDR3 is 16 residues. Germline loops: CDR1 SNHLY, CDR2 FYNNEI. CDR3 amino acids: CASSEMGTVAKNIQYF. CDR3 DNA sequence: TGTGCCAGCAGTGAAATGGGCACTGTAGCCAAAAACATTCAGTACTTC.

This clone was found once. The CDR3 reads CASSVRTDNSPLHF. The CDR3 DNA sequence: TGTGCCAGCAGCGTAAGGACAGATAATTCACCCCTCCACTTT. The gene calls are TRBV9 and TRBJ1-6, with D possibly being TRBD1 (6 bases). There are 14 residues in the CDR3. Germline-derived CDR1 and CDR2 are SGDLS and YYNGEE. V was trimmed by 1 base and J by 5 bases, leaving 7 bases between them.

The genes are TRBV28 and TRBJ1-2; D gene unclear. CDR1 and CDR2 (germline): MDHEN, SYDVKM. With 3 bases removed from V and 8 bases from J, the gap between germline ends came to 16 bases. The CDR3 runs to 14 residues. The CDR3 DNA reads as TGTGCCAGCAGTTTTCGCCCTCCCCGATTGGGCTACACCTTC. Protein: CASSFRPPRLGYTF.

The rearrangement links TRBV7-8 to TRBJ2-3; either TRBD1 or TRBD2 may supply D (6 bases each). V lost 3 bases and J lost 9, with 16 bases in between. In germline, CDR1 is SGHVS, CDR2 FQNEAQ. The length of the CDR3 is 14 residues. CDR3 coding DNA: TGTGCCAGCAGCTTCATGGAGGGGGGTTCCACGCAGTATTTT. This translates into CASSFMEGGSTQYF.

J is TRBJ2-3 and V is TRBV5-4; 7 nucleotides line up with TRBD1. Germline trimming cut 2 bases from V and 6 bases from J; bases unmatched to any gene: 6. The CDR3 runs 14 residues. In germline, CDR1 is SGHNT, CDR2 YYREEE (reference sequence). The CDR3 nucleotides read TGTGCCAGCAGCTTAGAGGGGGCTGGGGATACGCAGTATTTT. Its protein is CASSLEGAGDTQYF.

V gene TRBV28 combines with J gene TRBJ1-4; a possible D gene is TRBD1 (6 bases). The length of the CDR3 is 14 residues. CDR1 MDHEN and CDR2 SYDVKM come from the germline V gene. V lost 6 bases, J lost 6 bases, and 14 bases lay in between. The CDR3 protein is CASSPPRGYEKLFF. CDR3 bases: TGTGCCAGCAGCCCACCGAGGGGGTATGAAAAACTGTTTTTT.

This chain joins TRBV3-1 (or the pseudogene TRBV3-2) and TRBJ2-7; TRBD2 matches at 9 bases. The CDR3 has 14 residues. J gave up 1 base and V 4 bases, and 2 bases lay outside the gene matches. CDR1 is LGHDT, CDR2 YNNKEL, per germline (reference sequence). CDR3 coding DNA: TGTGCCAGCAGCCCGGGACTAGCTTCCTACGAGCAGTACTTC. This sequence encodes CASSPGLASYEQYF.

The chain combines TRBV5-4 with TRBJ2-5; possible D gene TRBD2, 5 bases. This CDR3 is 13 amino acids long. In germline, CDR1 is SGHNT, CDR2 YYREEE (reference sequence). V lost 1 base, J lost 4 bases, and 8 bases lay in between. The CDR3 sequence is CASSLTEGETQYF. In DNA form, the CDR3 reads TGTGCCAGCAGCTTGACAGAGGGAGAGACCCAGTACTTC. The whole variable domain, remainder taken from reference TRBV5-4 and TRBJ2-5, is ETGVTQSPTHLIKTRGQQVTLRCSSQSGHNTVSWYQQALGQGPQFIFQYYREEENGRGNFPPRFSGLQFPNYSSELNVNALELDDSALYLCASSLTEGETQYFGPGTRLLVL.